This entry features one T cell receptor beta chain sequence. Antigen: not known. CDR1 SGDLS and CDR2 YYNGEE come from the germline V gene. V gave up 4 bases and J gave up 0 bases; unmatched junction bases: 15. This CDR3 is 18 amino acids long. This sample stems from a study of T cell responses to AZD1222 COVID-19 vaccine. Sequenced by immunoSEQ multiplex PCR; TCRdb stores in-frame clones only, minus some. The table lists 100,000 to 150,000 clones, around 90% of them singletons. Study outcomes and limitations: Dominant at 160-218 and 743-854, vaccine-associated CD4 TCRs also spanned spike. Repertoires were collected only later (after the peak T cell response had occurred). Nearly half of spike-specific TCRs reportedly go after variant regions that carry no mutations.

V and J are TRBV9 and TRBJ1-1; 7 positions agree with TRBD1. The starting material was peripheral blood, obtained on day 0 of AZD1222 vaccination. This receptor was identified in an adult in good health. The CDR3 loop is CASSPHGQGEGLNTEAFF. The CDR3 DNA reads TGTGCCAGCAGCCCCCATGGGCAGGGGGAGGGTCTGAACACTGAAGCTTTCTTT.